Given below is one T cell receptor (beta chain) in context. This CDR3 is built from 15 residues. Per germline, CDR1 LGHNA and CDR2 YSLEER. The record originates from a study of shared clonotypes between healthy human individuals. Per the original data handling: There were no quality scores in the junction-only immunoSEQ sequences, so filtering differed. Some clones are missing from TCRdb's copy, which holds only in-frame ones; the method was immunoSEQ multiplex PCR. D and trimming were read from the DNA, whereas the V and J calls and clone size are those reported in that table. The table includes about 490,000 clones, around 78% detected once.

The rearrangement joins TRBV4-3 to TRBJ2-5; 7 bases are a match to TRBD2. The end of the DNA fits TRBJ2-7 better, so the J call may be wrong. Sequences were obtained from PBMCs. The clonotype originates from a woman in her 40s in good health. Some clones in this sample may be carry-over from other donors' samples. CDR3 sequence reads: CASSQGLAEFYEQYF. The DNA for the CDR3 is TGCGCCAGCAGCCAAGGGCTAGCGGAGTTCTACGAGCAGTACTTC.